Sequencing of this T cell receptor beta chain was carried out in a study of OX40 agonist ivuxolimab in advanced cancers. About the full investigation: Ivuxolimab was an agonistic, fully human IgG2 monoclonal antibody directed against OX40 (CD134), a costimulatory receptor. Peripheral TCRbeta sequencing aimed to test whether ivuxolimab altered TCR sequence diversity and caused clonal T-cell expansion. Partial responses occurred in three dose-escalation patients: two with cutaneous melanoma and one with hepatocellular carcinoma. Intravenous ivuxolimab was administered to patients every 2 weeks at six dose levels: 0.01, 0.1, 0.3, 1.5, 3 and 10 mg/kg. Of the roughly 50 dose-escalation patients, hepatocellular carcinoma was present in 19, melanoma in around 15, renal cell carcinoma in 9 and head and neck cancer in 9. The paper covers the monotherapy dose-escalation part of the phase I ivuxolimab trial, which included N of about 50 patients. The dose-escalation cohort was around 84% male with a mean age of about 58 years, ranging from roughly 23 to 85. Prior anti-PD-1, anti-PD-L1 or anti-CTLA-4 therapy was permitted, and approximately 40% of dose-escalation patients had received checkpoint inhibitors. General findings and caveats noted by the study authors: In partial responders in the 0.1-3.0 mg/kg groups, normalized peripheral clonal expansion was found to be among the lowest, especially among CD8+ T cells. After ivuxolimab, expanded clones were on average more numerous among CD8+ T cells than among CD4+ T cells. Low levels of normalized T-cell clonal expansion were also shown by some nonresponding patients. At doses of 0.1 to 3.0 mg/kg, clonal expansion of both CD4+ and CD8+ T cells in blood was seen between baseline and week 6. Antigen specificity was not determined for the clonally expanded peripheral T cells.

Patients with a history of autoimmune disease or receiving systemic immunosuppression were excluded from the trial. Peripheral blood for TCR sequencing was drawn from every dose cohort at baseline, at cycle 4 day 1 and at cycle 7 day 1. The samples were taken from a phase I, first-in-human, multicenter, open-label dose-escalation trial of ivuxolimab. Adults with locally advanced or metastatic melanoma, renal cell carcinoma, hepatocellular carcinoma or head and neck squamous cell carcinoma were enrolled in the trial. CD4+ and CD8+ T cells were sorted separately from peripheral blood before TCR sequencing. Genomic DNA was extracted from sorted cells for sequencing of the TCRbeta CDR3 region. TCRbeta CDR3 regions were sequenced using the immunoSEQ Assay. TCRdb mirrors the immuneACCESS table, restricted to in-frame sequences. Some clones are absent from its copies; in checked studies, under half trace to an unresolved V gene, and the reason for the others is unknown. Counted in this sample were about 64,000 clones; 80% to 95% of them appeared once. The ten largest account for almost 0.45% of the sample.

On this clone itself: This receptor's antigen is unknown. Base qualities are not recorded, but no much larger clone differs from it by a single base.

The CDR3 goes from the cysteine to the phenylalanine over 14 residues. Solely the CDR3 DNA is kept, with 42 bases framed from the first base. CDR1 and CDR2 are drawn from the germline V gene (reference sequence): MNHEY, SMNVEV. V was cut back by 7 bases and J by 8 bases, leaving a gap of 17 bases between them. Recombination connected TRBV27 to TRBJ2-2, with a tentative D gene TRBD1 over 6 matching bases. This TCR came from an adult with an advanced solid tumor such as melanoma, head and neck, liver or kidney cancer. This specimen consisted of CD4+ or CD8+ T cells sorted from blood, obtained in a trial of the OX40 agonist ivuxolimab. Read as DNA, the sequence is TGTGCCAGCACCTCAGGGGACCTGGCGGGGGAGCTGTTTTTT. Its product reads: CASTSGDLAGELFF.